The 2 T cell receptor beta chains reported below all come from one sample, sequenced in a study of T cell responses to AZD1222 COVID-19 vaccine. Sequencing used immunoSEQ multiplex PCR; TCRdb keeps in-frame clones, though not all of them. This sample yields about 150,000 clones, of which 70% to 90% are seen a single time; 5.5% to 7% belongs to the top ten. The sample was peripheral blood, taken after recovery from COVID-19. Receptor source: an adult who had recovered from COVID-19.

The genes are TRBV19 and TRBJ2-1, with TRBD2 matching over 7 bases. The CDR3 runs 15 residues. The ends lost 6 bases at V and 6 bases at J; junction bases unmatched: 11. Germline V gives CDR1 LNHDA, CDR2 SQIVND (reference sequence). The CDR3 spells CASSLWGEGRNEQFF. CDR3 DNA: TGTGCCAGTAGCCTCTGGGGGGAGGGGCGCAATGAGCAGTTCTTC.

This clone came up once. This chain connects TRBV7-2 to TRBJ1-1; D uncertain. The germline V gene encodes CDR1 SGHTA and CDR2 FQGNSA. Trimming pared 1 base from V and 4 bases from J, leaving 13 bases between. This CDR3 has 15 residues. The CDR3 spells CASSLDRPRGTEAFF. The CDR3 nucleotides read TGTGCCAGCAGCTTAGATCGCCCCAGAGGCACTGAAGCTTTCTTT.